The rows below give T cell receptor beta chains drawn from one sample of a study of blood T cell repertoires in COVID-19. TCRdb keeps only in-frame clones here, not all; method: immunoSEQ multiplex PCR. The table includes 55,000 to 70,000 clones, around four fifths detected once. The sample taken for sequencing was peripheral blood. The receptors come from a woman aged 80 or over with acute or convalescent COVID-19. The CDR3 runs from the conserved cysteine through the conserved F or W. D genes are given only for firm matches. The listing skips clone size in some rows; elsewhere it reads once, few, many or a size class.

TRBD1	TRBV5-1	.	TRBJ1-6	TGCGCCAGCAGCTTGGCGGGACAGGGACGTTCACCCCTCCACTTT	CASSLAGQGRSPLHF
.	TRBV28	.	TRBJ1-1	TGTGCCAGCAGTTCAGGGGATAACACTGAAGCTTTCTTT	CASSSGDNTEAFF
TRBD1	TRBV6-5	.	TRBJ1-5	TGTGCCAGCAGCCCCGGACAGGTCCCCAATCAGCCCCAGCATTTT	CASSPGQVPNQPQHF
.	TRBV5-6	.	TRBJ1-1	TGTGCCAGCAGCTTAGTGGGGGGGATGAACACTGAAGCTTTCTTT	CASSLVGGMNTEAFF
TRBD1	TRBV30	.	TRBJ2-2	TGTGCCTGGAGTGCGGCCGGGACAGGGCGCACCGGGGGGGAGCTGTTTTTT	CAWSAAGTGRTGGELFF
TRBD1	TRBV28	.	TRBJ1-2	TGTGCCAGCAGAACCGGGACAGGTGGCTACACCTTC	CASRTGTGGYTF
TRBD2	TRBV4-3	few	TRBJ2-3	TGCGCCAGCAGCCAAGAAGCGGGGACAGATACGCAGTATTTT	CASSQEAGTDTQYF
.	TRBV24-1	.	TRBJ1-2	TGTGCCACCAGGGATTTAGCGGGGGGCTACACCTTC	CATRDLAGGYTF
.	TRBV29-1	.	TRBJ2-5	TGCAGCGTTGATCGGTTCCAGCAGGGGGGACAAGAGACCCAGTACTTC	CSVDRFQQGGQETQYF
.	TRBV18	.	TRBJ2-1	TGTGCCAGCTCACCAGAAACAGGGCTCAATGAGCAGTTCTTC	CASSPETGLNEQFF
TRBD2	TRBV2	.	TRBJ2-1	TGTGCCAGCAGTTTGGGACTGAGCGGGGATGAGCAGTTCTTC	CASSLGLSGDEQFF
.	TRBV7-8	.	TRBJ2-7	TGTGCCAGCAGCTCCCCGTACGAGCAGTACTTC	CASSSPYEQYF
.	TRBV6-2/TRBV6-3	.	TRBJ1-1	TGTGCCAGCAGTTCCAACACGAACACTGAAGCTTTCTTT	CASSSNTNTEAFF